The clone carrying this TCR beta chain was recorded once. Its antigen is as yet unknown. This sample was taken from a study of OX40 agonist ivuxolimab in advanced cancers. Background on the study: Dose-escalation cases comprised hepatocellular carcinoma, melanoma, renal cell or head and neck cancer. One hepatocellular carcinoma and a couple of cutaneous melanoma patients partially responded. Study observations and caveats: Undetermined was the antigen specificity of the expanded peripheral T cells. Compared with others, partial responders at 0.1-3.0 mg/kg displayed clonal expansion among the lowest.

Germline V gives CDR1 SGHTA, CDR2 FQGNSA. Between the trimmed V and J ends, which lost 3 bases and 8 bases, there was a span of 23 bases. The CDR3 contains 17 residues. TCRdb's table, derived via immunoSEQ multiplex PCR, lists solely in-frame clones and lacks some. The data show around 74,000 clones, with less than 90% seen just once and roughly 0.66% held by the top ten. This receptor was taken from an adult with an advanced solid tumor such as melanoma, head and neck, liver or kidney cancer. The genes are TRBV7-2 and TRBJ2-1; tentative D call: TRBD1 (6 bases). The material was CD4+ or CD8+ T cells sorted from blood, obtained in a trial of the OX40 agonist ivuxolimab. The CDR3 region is CASSLFLQGPSIDEQFF. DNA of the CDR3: TGTGCCAGCAGCTTGTTCCTACAGGGACCGTCTATCGATGAGCAGTTCTTC.